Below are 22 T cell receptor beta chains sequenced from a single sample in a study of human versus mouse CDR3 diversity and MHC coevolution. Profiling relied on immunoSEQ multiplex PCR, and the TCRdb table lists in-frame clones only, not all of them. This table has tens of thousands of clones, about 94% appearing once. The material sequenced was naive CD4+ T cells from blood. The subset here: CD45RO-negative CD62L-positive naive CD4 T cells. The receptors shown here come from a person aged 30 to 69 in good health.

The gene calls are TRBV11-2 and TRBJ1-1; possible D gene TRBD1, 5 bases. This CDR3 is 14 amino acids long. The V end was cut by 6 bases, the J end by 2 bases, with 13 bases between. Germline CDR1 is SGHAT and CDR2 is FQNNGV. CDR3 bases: TGTGCCAGCAGATCCTACCAGGGTAACACTGAAGCTTTCTTT. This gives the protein CASRSYQGNTEAFF.

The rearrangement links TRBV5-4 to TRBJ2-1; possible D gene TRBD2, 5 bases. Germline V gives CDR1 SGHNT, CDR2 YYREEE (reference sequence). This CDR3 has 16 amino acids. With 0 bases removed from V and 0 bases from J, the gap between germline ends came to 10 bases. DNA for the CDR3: TGTGCCAGCAGCTTGGGGGTTGGGAGCTCCTACAATGAGCAGTTCTTC. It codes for CASSLGVGSSYNEQFF.

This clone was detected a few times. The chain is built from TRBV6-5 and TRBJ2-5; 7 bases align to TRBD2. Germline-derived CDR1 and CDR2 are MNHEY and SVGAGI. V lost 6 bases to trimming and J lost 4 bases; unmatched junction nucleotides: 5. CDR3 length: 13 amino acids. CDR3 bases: TGTGCCAGCAGGGGAGGGGTGGGAGAGACCCAGTACTTC. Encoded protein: CASRGGVGETQYF.

For the CDR3, the DNA is TGTGCCAGCAGTTTAATAGCGGGTCCCTCCTACGAGCAGTACTTC. Translating it yields CASSLIAGPSYEQYF. The rearrangement joins TRBV28 to TRBJ2-7; TRBD2 matches at 7 bases. Germline V lookup: CDR1 MDHEN, CDR2 SYDVKM. The CDR3 sequence is 15 residues long. V dropped 2 bases and J dropped 0; count of bases not matched to a gene: 4.

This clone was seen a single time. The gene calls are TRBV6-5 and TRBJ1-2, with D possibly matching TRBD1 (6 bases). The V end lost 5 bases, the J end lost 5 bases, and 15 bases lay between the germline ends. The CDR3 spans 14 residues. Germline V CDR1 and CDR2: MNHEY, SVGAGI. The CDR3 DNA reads TGTGCCAGCAGTGAAATAGACAGGCGGTATGGCTACACCTTC. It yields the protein CASSEIDRRYGYTF.

CDR3 sequence reads: CASSAAPTSGQNIQYF. CDR3 DNA: TGTGCCAGCAGCGCCGCGCCTACTAGCGGGCAGAACATTCAGTACTTC. The J gene is TRBJ2-4, the V gene TRBV7-2, with 9 bases matching TRBD2. J was trimmed by 7 bases and V by 5 bases; bases with no gene match: 12. The CDR3 spans 16 residues. Germline CDR1 reads SGHTA; CDR2 reads FQGNSA.

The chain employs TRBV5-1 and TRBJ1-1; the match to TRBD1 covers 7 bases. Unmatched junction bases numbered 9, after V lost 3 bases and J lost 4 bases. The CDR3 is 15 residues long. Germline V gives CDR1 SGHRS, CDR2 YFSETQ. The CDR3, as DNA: TGCGCCAGCAGCTCCCAAACAGGGGACGGCACTGAAGCTTTCTTT. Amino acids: CASSSQTGDGTEAFF.

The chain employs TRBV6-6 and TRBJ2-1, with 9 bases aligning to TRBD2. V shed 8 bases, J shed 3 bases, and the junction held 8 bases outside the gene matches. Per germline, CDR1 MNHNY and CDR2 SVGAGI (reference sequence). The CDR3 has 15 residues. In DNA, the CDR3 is TGTGCCAGCGGGTTAGGAGCGGGAGGCTACAATGAGCAGTTCTTC. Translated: CASGLGAGGYNEQFF.

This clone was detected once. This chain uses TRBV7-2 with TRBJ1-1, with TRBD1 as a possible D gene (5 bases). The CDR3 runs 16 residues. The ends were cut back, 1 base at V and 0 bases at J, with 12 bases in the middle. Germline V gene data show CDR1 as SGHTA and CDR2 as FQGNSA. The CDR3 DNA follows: TGTGCCAGCAGCTTAGGGGGTAGGGGCATGAACACTGAAGCTTTCTTT. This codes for CASSLGGRGMNTEAFF.

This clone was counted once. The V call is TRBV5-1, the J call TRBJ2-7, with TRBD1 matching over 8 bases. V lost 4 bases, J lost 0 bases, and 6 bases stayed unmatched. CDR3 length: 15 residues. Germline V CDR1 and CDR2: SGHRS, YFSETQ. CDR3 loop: CASSLTGESSYEQYF. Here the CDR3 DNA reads TGCGCCAGCAGCCTGACAGGGGAGAGCTCCTACGAGCAGTACTTC. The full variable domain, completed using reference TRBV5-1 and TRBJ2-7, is KAGVTQTPRYLIKTRGQQVTLSCSPISGHRSVSWYQQTPGQGLQFLFEYFSETQRNKGNFPGRFSGRQFSNSRSEMNVSTLELGDSALYLCASSLTGESSYEQYFGPGTRLTVT.

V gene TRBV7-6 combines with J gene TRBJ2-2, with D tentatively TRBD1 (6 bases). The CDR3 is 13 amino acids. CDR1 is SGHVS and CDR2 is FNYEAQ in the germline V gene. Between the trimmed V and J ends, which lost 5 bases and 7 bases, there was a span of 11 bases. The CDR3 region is CASSPNRVGELFF. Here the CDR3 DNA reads TGTGCCAGCAGCCCGAACAGGGTCGGGGAGCTGTTTTTT.

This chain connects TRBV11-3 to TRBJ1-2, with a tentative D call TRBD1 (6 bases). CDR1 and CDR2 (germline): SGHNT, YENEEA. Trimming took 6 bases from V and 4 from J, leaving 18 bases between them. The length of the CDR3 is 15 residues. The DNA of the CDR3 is TGTGCCAGCAGGGCAAACAGGGCTCCCCTCTATGGCTACACCTTC. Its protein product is CASRANRAPLYGYTF.

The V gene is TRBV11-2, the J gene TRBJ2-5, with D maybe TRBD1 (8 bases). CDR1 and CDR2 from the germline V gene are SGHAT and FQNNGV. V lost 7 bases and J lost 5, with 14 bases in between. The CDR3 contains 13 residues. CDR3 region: CASTRGDRETQYF. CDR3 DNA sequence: TGTGCCAGCACCCGGGGGGACAGGGAGACCCAGTACTTC. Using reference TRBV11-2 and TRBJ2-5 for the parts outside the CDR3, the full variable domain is EAGVAQSPRYKIIEKRQSVAFWCNPISGHATLYWYQQILGQGPKLLIQFQNNGVVDDSQLPKDRFSAERLKGVDSTLKIQPAKLEDSAVYLCASTRGDRETQYFGPGTRLLVL.

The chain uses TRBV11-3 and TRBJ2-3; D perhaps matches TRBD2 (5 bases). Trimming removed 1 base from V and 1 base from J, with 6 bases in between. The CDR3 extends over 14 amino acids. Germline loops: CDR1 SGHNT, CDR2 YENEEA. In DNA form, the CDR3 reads TGTGCCAGCAGCTTAGGAGGGCGCACAGATACGCAGTATTTT. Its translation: CASSLGGRTDTQYF.

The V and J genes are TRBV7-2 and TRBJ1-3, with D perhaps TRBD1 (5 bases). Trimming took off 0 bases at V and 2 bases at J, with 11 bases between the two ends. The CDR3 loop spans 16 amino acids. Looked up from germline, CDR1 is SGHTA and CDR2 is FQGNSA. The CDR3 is CASSLAGGGTGNTIYF. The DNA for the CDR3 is TGTGCCAGCAGCTTAGCGGGTGGGGGGACTGGAAACACCATATATTTT.

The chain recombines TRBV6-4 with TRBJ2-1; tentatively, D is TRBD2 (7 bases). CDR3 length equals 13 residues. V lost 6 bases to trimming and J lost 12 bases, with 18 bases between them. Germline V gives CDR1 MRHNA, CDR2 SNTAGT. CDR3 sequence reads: CASSPQGGRGQFF. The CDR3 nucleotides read TGTGCCAGCAGCCCACAGGGAGGGAGAGGGCAGTTCTTC.

This chain's CDR3 is CASSYSRQTYEQYF. In DNA, the CDR3 is TGTGCCAGCAGTTACTCGAGACAGACCTACGAGCAGTACTTC. V and J are TRBV6-5 and TRBJ2-7, with D perhaps TRBD1 (5 bases). Germline lookup yields CDR1 MNHEY and CDR2 SVGAGI. V lost 0 bases and J lost 2, with 8 bases in between. CDR3 size: 14 residues.

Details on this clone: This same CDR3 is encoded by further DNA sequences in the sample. The CDR3 loop reads CASSGGAGGAYEQYF. Here the CDR3 DNA reads TGTGCCAGCAGTGGGGGAGCGGGGGGGGCCTACGAGCAGTACTTC. This rearrangement joins TRBV6-1 to TRBJ2-7; 10 nucleotides align to TRBD2. This CDR3 is built from 15 residues. Germline assignment: CDR1 MNHNS and CDR2 SASEGT. V trimming: 4 bases; J trimming: 2 bases; junction bases outside the gene matches: 5.

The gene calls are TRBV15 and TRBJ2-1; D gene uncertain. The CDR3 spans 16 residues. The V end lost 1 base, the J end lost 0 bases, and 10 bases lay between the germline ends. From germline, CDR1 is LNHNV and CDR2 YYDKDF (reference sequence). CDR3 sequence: CATSRVGGSSYNEQFF. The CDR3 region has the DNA TGTGCCACCAGCAGAGTCGGCGGAAGCTCCTACAATGAGCAGTTCTTC.

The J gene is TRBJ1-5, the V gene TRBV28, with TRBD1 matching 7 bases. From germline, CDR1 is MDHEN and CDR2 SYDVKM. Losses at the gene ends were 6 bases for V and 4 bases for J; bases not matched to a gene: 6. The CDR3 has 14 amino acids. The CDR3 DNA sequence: TGTGCCAGCAGCGACAGGGCCGTGAATCAGCCCCAGCATTTT. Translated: CASSDRAVNQPQHF.

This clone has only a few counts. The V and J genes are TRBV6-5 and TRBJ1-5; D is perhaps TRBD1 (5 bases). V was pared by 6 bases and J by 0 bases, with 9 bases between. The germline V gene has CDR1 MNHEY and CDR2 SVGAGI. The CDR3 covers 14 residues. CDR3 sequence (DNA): TGTGCCAGCAGGAGAGACAGTAGCAATCAGCCCCAGCATTTT. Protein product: CASRRDSSNQPQHF.

The CDR3 DNA follows: TGTGCCTGGAGTGGGAGTTTCCAAGAGACCCAGTACTTC. Its protein product is CAWSGSFQETQYF. This chain uses TRBV30 with TRBJ2-5, with D uncertain. V lost 1 base and J lost 1, with 7 bases in between. From germline, CDR1 is GTSNPN and CDR2 SVGIG (reference sequence). The CDR3 is 13 amino acids. Full variable domain (remainder filled in from reference TRBV30 and TRBJ2-5): SQTIHQWPATLVQPVGSPLSLECTVEGTSNPNLYWYRQAAGRGLQLLFYSVGIGQISSEVPQNLSASRPQDRQFILSSKKLLLSDSGFYLCAWSGSFQETQYFGPGTRLLVL.